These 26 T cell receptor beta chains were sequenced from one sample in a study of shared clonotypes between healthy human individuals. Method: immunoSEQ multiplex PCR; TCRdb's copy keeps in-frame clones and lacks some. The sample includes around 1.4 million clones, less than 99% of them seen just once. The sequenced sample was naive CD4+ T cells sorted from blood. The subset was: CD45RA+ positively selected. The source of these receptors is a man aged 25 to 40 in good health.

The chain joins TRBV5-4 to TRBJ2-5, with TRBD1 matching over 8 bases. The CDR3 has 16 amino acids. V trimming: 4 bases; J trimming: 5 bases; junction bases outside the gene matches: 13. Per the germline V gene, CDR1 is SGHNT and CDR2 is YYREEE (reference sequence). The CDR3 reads CASSRGVQGALETQYF. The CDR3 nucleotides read TGTGCCAGCAGCCGAGGTGTTCAGGGGGCGCTTGAGACCCAGTACTTC.

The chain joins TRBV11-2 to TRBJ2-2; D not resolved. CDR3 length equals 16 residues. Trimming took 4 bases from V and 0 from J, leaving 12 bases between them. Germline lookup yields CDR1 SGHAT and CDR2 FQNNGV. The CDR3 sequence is CASSSPPRANTGELFF. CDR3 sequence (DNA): TGTGCCAGCAGCTCGCCGCCGAGAGCGAACACCGGGGAGCTGTTTTTT.

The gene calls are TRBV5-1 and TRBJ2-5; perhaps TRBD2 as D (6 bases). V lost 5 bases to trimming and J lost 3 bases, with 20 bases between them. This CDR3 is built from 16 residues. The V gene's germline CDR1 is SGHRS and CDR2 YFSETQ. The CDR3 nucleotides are TGCGCCAGCAGAAAGAACCCCAGCGGGTGGGAAGAGACCCAGTACTTC. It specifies CASRKNPSGWEETQYF. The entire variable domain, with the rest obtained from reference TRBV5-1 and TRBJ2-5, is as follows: KAGVTQTPRYLIKTRGQQVTLSCSPISGHRSVSWYQQTPGQGLQFLFEYFSETQRNKGNFPGRFSGRQFSNSRSEMNVSTLELGDSALYLCASRKNPSGWEETQYFGPGTRLLVL.

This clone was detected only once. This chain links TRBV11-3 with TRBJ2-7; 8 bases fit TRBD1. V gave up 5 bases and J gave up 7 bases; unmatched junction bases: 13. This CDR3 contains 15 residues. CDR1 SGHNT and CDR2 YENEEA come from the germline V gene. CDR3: CASSPRTGRGEEQYF. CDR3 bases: TGTGCCAGCAGCCCCCGGACAGGGAGAGGCGAGGAGCAGTACTTC.

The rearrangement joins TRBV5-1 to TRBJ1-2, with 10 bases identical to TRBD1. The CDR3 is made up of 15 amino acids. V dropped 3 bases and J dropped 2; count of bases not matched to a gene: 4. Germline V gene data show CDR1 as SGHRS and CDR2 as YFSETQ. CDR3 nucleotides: TGCGCCAGCAGCTATGAGACAGGGGGCAACTATGGCTACACCTTC. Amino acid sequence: CASSYETGGNYGYTF.

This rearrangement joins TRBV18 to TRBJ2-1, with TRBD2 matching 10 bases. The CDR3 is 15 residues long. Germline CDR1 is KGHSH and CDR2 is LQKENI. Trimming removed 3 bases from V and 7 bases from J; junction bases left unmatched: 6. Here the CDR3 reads CASSPATSGDNEQFF. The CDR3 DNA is TGTGCCAGCTCACCTGCTACTAGCGGGGATAATGAGCAGTTCTTC. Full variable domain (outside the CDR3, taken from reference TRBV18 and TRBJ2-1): NAGVMQNPRHLVRRRGQEARLRCSPMKGHSHVYWYRQLPEEGLKFMVYLQKENIIDESGMPKERFSAEFPKEGPSILRIQQVVRGDSAAYFCASSPATSGDNEQFFGPGTRLTVL.

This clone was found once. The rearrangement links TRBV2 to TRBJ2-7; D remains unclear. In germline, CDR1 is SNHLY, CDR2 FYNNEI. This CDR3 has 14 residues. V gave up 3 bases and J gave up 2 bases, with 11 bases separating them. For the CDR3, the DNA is TGTGCCAGCAGTGAGGACGACGCACCCTACGAGCAGTACTTC. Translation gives CASSEDDAPYEQYF.

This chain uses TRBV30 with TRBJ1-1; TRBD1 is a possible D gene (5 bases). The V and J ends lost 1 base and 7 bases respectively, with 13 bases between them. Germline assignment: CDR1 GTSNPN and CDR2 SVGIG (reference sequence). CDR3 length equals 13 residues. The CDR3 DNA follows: TGTGCCTGGAGTGCCCCGGGACTGAGTGAAGCTTTCTTT. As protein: CAWSAPGLSEAFF. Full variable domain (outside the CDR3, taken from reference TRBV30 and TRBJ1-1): SQTIHQWPATLVQPVGSPLSLECTVEGTSNPNLYWYRQAAGRGLQLLFYSVGIGQISSEVPQNLSASRPQDRQFILSSKKLLLSDSGFYLCAWSAPGLSEAFFGQGTRLTVV.

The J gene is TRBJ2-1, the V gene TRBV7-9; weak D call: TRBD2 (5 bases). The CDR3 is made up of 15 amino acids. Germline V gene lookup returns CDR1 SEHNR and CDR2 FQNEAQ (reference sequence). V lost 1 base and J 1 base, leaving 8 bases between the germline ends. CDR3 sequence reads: CASSLDPGSYNEQFF. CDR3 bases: TGTGCCAGCAGCTTAGATCCGGGGTCCTACAATGAGCAGTTCTTC.

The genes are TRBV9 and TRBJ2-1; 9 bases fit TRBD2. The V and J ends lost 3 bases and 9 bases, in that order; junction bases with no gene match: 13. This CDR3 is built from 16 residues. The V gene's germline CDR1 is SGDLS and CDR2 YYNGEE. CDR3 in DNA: TGTGCCAGCAGCGCGCGGGAGGGTGGGAGTACAGGTGAGCAGTTCTTC. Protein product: CASSAREGGSTGEQFF.

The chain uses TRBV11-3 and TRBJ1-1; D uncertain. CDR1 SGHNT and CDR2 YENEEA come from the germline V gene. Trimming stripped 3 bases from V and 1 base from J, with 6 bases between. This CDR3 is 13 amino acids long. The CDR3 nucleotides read TGTGCCAGCAGCTTTAAACAGAACACTGAAGCTTTCTTT. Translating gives CASSFKQNTEAFF.

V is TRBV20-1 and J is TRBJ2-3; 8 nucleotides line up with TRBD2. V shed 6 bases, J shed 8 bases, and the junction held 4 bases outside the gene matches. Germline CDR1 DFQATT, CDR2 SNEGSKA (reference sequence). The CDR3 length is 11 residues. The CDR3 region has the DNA TGCAGTGCGGGACTAGTGCCTACGCAGTATTTT. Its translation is CSAGLVPTQYF.

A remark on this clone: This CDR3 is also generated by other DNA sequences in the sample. As DNA, the CDR3 is TGTGCCAGCAGTCTAACAGGGAACACTGAAGCTTTCTTT. Its protein product is CASSLTGNTEAFF. V is TRBV7-9 and J is TRBJ1-1; D perhaps matches TRBD1 (5 bases). The CDR3 runs to 13 residues. Germline assignment: CDR1 SEHNR and CDR2 FQNEAQ (reference sequence). Trimming cost V 6 bases and J 1 base, with 9 bases left between them.

CDR3 sequence (DNA): TGTGCCAGTAGTACGCGGCGGACGTACAATGAGCAGTTCTTC. Its protein product is CASSTRRTYNEQFF. The chain recombines TRBV19 with TRBJ2-1; D unclear. Germline values: CDR1 LNHDA, CDR2 SQIVND (reference sequence). This CDR3 spans 14 amino acids. V lost 4 bases and J 4 bases, leaving 11 bases between the germline ends.

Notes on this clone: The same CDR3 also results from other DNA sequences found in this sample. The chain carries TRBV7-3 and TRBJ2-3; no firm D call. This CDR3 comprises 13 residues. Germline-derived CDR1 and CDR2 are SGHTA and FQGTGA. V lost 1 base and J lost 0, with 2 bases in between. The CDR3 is CASSLISTDTQYF. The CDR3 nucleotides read TGTGCCAGCAGCTTAATTAGCACAGATACGCAGTATTTT.

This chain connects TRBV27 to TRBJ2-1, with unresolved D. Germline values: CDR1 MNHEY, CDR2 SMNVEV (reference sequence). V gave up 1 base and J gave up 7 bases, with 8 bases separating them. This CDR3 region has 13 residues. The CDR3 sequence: CASSLWHYNEQFF. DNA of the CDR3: TGTGCCAGCAGTTTATGGCACTATAATGAGCAGTTCTTC.

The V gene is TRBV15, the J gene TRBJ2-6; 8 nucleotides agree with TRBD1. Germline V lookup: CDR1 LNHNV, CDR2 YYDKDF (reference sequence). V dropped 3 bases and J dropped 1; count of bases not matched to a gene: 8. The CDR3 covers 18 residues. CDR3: CATSSLQGGSSGANVLTF. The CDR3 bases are TGTGCCACCAGCAGCTTACAGGGGGGAAGTTCTGGGGCCAACGTCCTGACTTTC. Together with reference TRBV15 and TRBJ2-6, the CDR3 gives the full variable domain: DAMVIQNPRYQVTQFGKPVTLSCSQTLNHNVMYWYQQKSSQAPKLLFHYYDKDFNNEADTPDNFQSRRPNTSFCFLDIRSPGLGDTAMYLCATSSLQGGSSGANVLTFGAGSRLTVL.

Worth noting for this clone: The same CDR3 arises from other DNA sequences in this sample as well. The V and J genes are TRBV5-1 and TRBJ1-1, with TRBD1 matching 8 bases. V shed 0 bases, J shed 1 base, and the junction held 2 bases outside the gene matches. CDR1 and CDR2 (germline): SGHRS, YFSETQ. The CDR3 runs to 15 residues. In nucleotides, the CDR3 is TGCGCCAGCAGCTTGGCAGGGACAGGGAACACTGAAGCTTTCTTT. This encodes CASSLAGTGNTEAFF. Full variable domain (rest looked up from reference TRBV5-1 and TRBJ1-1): KAGVTQTPRYLIKTRGQQVTLSCSPISGHRSVSWYQQTPGQGLQFLFEYFSETQRNKGNFPGRFSGRQFSNSRSEMNVSTLELGDSALYLCASSLAGTGNTEAFFGQGTRLTVV.

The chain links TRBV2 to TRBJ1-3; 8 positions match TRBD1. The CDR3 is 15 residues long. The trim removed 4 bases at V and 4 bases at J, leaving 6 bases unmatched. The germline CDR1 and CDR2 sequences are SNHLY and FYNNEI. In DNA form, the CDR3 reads TGTGCCAGCAGTGTACAGGGGACAGGCGGAAACACCATATATTTT. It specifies CASSVQGTGGNTIYF.

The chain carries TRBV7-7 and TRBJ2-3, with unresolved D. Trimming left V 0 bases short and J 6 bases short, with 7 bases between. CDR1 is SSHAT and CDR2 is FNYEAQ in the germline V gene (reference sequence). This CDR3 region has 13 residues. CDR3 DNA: TGTGCCAGCAGCTTAGCGGTATCTGATACGCAGTATTTT. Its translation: CASSLAVSDTQYF.

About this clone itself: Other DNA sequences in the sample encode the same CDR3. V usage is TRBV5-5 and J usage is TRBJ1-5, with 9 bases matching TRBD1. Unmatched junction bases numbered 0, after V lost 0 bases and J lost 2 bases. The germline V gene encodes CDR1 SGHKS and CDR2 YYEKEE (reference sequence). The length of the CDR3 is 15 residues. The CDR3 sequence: CASSLGTGGNQPQHF. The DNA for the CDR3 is TGTGCCAGCAGCTTGGGGACAGGGGGCAATCAGCCCCAGCATTTT.

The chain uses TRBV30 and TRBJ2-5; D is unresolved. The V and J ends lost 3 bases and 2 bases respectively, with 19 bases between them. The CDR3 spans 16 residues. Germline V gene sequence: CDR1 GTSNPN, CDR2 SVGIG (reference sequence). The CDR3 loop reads CAWSAGPSGQQETQYF. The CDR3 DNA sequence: TGTGCCTGGAGCGCCGGACCTTCGGGCCAACAAGAGACCCAGTACTTC.

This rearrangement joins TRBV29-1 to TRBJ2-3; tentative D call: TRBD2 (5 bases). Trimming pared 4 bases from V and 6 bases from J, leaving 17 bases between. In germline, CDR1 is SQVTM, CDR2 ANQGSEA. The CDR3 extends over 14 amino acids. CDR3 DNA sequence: TGCAGCGTTGTAGTAAGTGCTGGCGGGGATACGCAGTATTTT. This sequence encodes CSVVVSAGGDTQYF.

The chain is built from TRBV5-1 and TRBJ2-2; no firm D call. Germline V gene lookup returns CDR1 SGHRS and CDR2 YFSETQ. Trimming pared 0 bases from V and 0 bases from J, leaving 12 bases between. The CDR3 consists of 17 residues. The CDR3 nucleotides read TGCGCCAGCAGCTTGGTAGCATCCGGCGCGAACACCGGGGAGCTGTTTTTT. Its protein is CASSLVASGANTGELFF.

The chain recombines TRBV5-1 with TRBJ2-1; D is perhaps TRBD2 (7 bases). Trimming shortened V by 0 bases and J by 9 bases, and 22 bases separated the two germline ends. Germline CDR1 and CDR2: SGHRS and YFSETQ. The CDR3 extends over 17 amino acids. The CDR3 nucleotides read TGCGCCAGCAGCTTGGTCGGGACAAGTGTTTCGGGGGGTGAGCAGTTCTTC. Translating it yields CASSLVGTSVSGGEQFF.

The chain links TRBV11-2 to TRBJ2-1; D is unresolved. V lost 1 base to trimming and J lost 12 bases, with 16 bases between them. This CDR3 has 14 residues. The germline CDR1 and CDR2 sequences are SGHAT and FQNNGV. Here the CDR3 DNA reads TGTGCCAGCAGCTTAGCCCTCGGACGGAGACGGCAGTTCTTC. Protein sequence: CASSLALGRRRQFF.